Listed here are 31 T cell receptor beta chains from one sample, sequenced in a study of T cells in Graves' hyperthyroidism and ophthalmopathy. TCR beta CDR3 region amplification was performed from RNA transcripts. The TCR CDR3 first-round RT-PCR relied on the HTBI primer set. MiXCR, applied by TCRdb to the multiplex PCR reads, yields one record per CDR3 protein. The table includes 300,000 to 450,000 distinct CDR3 sequences, around a quarter detected once. Sample: blood. These receptors all stem from a man aged 50-60 years with Graves' hyperthyroidism.

The J gene is TRBJ2-2, the V gene TRBV10-1; D is uncertain. Germline loops: CDR1 WNHNN, CDR2 SYGVQD (reference sequence). This CDR3 has 14 amino acids. Between the trimmed V and J ends, which lost 3 bases and 6 bases, there was a span of 11 bases. This chain's CDR3 is CASSDGPNAGELFF. The DNA of the CDR3 is TGCGCCAGCAGTGACGGGCCCAACGCCGGGGAGCTGTTTTTT.

This clonotype was seen a handful of times. J is TRBJ2-2 and V is TRBV5-1; 10 bases align to TRBD2. V dropped 1 base and J dropped 2; count of bases not matched to a gene: 2. The CDR3 spans 16 residues. Germline assignment: CDR1 SGHRS and CDR2 YFSETQ. The CDR3 nucleotides are TGCGCCAGCAGCTTGTCTAGCGGGAGAAACACCGGGGAGCTGTTTTTT. Translating it yields CASSLSSGRNTGELFF.

The chain couples TRBV5-4 to TRBJ2-3, with no clear D. Germline lookup yields CDR1 SGHNT and CDR2 YYREEE (reference sequence). V was cut by 0 bases and J by 3 bases, with 5 bases left in between. The length of the CDR3 is 13 residues. This chain's CDR3 is CASSLVPTDTQYF. CDR3 coding DNA: TGTGCCAGCAGCTTGGTTCCAACAGATACGCAGTATTTT.

The chain joins TRBV11-2 to TRBJ1-2; TRBD1 might be the D (6 bases). Trimming shortened V by 4 bases and J by 7 bases, and 16 bases separated the two germline ends. Per germline, CDR1 SGHAT and CDR2 FQNNGV. The length of the CDR3 is 14 residues. The CDR3 is CASSSEGERAGYTF. CDR3 DNA sequence: TGTGCCAGCAGCTCCGAGGGGGAGCGGGCTGGCTACACCTTC. Together with reference TRBV11-2 and TRBJ1-2, the CDR3 gives the full variable domain: EAGVAQSPRYKIIEKRQSVAFWCNPISGHATLYWYQQILGQGPKLLIQFQNNGVVDDSQLPKDRFSAERLKGVDSTLKIQPAKLEDSAVYLCASSSEGERAGYTFGSGTRLTVV.

This clonotype occurred a few times. V and J are TRBV28 and TRBJ2-2; 9 nucleotides line up with TRBD2. Unmatched junction bases numbered 6, after V lost 5 bases and J lost 5 bases. Germline CDR1 MDHEN, CDR2 SYDVKM. This CDR3 is 15 amino acids long. This chain's CDR3 is CASSPAGGGTGELFF. The CDR3 DNA reads TGTGCCAGCAGTCCAGCGGGAGGTGGGACCGGGGAGCTGTTTTTT.

In its sample, this clonotype was seen a few times. J is TRBJ1-5 and V is TRBV30; TRBD1 is a possible D gene (6 bases). Germline assignment: CDR1 GTSNPN and CDR2 SVGIG (reference sequence). Trimming took off 2 bases at V and 1 base at J, with 9 bases between the two ends. There are 14 residues in the CDR3. This CDR3 reads CAWSQGWSNQPQHF. The CDR3 region has the DNA TGTGCCTGGAGTCAGGGGTGGAGCAATCAGCCCCAGCATTTT.

V gene TRBV27 combines with J gene TRBJ2-1, with 11 bases that match TRBD2. The CDR3 is 16 amino acids. Germline assignment: CDR1 MNHEY and CDR2 SMNVEV (reference sequence). V lost 1 base and J lost 5; bases outside the gene matches: 4. The CDR3 is CASSLYLAGGHNEQFF. The DNA for the CDR3 is TGTGCCAGCAGTTTATACCTAGCGGGGGGCCACAATGAGCAGTTCTTC.

The chain joins TRBV20-1 to TRBJ2-1; 9 positions match TRBD2. There are 14 residues in the CDR3. The junction had 8 bases not matched to a gene; V was cut back by 5 bases and J by 6 bases. CDR1 is DFQATT, CDR2 SNEGSKA, per germline (reference sequence). The CDR3 spells CSAERTSAFNEQFF. Here the CDR3 DNA reads TGCAGTGCTGAGAGGACTAGCGCTTTCAATGAGCAGTTCTTC.

Ten or more counts support this clonotype. The chain couples TRBV7-2 to TRBJ2-7, with TRBD1 matching over 11 bases. This CDR3 is 14 amino acids long. J lost 8 bases, V lost 5 bases, and 8 bases had no gene match. Germline V gives CDR1 SGHTA, CDR2 FQGNSA. CDR3 sequence (DNA): TGTGCCAGCAGCCCGGGACAGGGGGTTCATAAGCAGTACTTC. It encodes CASSPGQGVHKQYF.

This chain connects TRBV5-4 to TRBJ2-2, with TRBD2 identical over 7 bases. The CDR3 is made up of 15 amino acids. The germline V gene encodes CDR1 SGHNT and CDR2 YYREEE (reference sequence). The ends lost 3 bases at V and 0 bases at J; junction bases unmatched: 2. CDR3 nucleotides: TGTGCCAGCAGCTCCGGGACTACGAACACCGGGGAGCTGTTTTTT. It translates to CASSSGTTNTGELFF.

This clonotype was picked up a small number of times. The genes are TRBV6-1 and TRBJ2-1, with 8 bases fitting TRBD2. The ends lost 6 bases at V and 7 bases at J; junction bases unmatched: 11. CDR3 length equals 15 residues. Germline CDR1 reads MNHNS; CDR2 reads SASEGT. The DNA for the CDR3 is TGTGCCAGCAGAACTGGCGGGAGGAGTTCGAATGAGCAGTTCTTC. Its translation: CASRTGGRSSNEQFF.

V and J are TRBV3-1 and TRBJ2-1, with TRBD2 identical over 10 bases. Germline assignment: CDR1 LGHDT and CDR2 YNNKEL (reference sequence). The J segment lost 5 bases and the V segment lost 4 bases, leaving 11 bases of the junction unmatched. This CDR3 spans 17 amino acids. The CDR3 bases are TGTGCCAGCAGCCCCGGCCGCACTAGCGGGGCCCACAATGAGCAGTTCTTC. This codes for CASSPGRTSGAHNEQFF.

The chain couples TRBV5-1 to TRBJ1-6; D remains ambiguous. CDR1 is SGHRS and CDR2 is YFSETQ in the germline V gene. Trimming removed 1 base at V and 8 bases at J, with 7 bases between. This CDR3 is built from 13 residues. As DNA, the CDR3 is TGCGCCAGCAGCTTGAATGTCGATTCACCCCTCCACTTT. This codes for CASSLNVDSPLHF.

This clonotype was seen more than once but under ten times. V is TRBV5-1 and J is TRBJ2-1; D ambiguous. CDR3 length: 15 residues. V was pared by 2 bases and J by 3 bases, with 12 bases between. Germline V CDR1 and CDR2: SGHRS, YFSETQ. In DNA form, the CDR3 reads TGCGCCAGCAGCTTAGGTCCTACCGTCTACAATGAGCAGTTCTTC. This gives the protein CASSLGPTVYNEQFF.

This clonotype was counted many times. The J gene is TRBJ2-5, the V gene TRBV28; TRBD1 might be the D (5 bases). CDR1 is MDHEN and CDR2 is SYDVKM in the germline V gene. The CDR3 has 15 residues. Deletions cut 5 bases from V and 2 bases from J, with 15 bases between. In nucleotides, the CDR3 is TGTGCCAGCAGTCAGGACACGGTCCTTCAAGAGACCCAGTACTTC. Translating it yields CASSQDTVLQETQYF.

The chain carries TRBV7-3 and TRBJ2-3; D possibly matches TRBD1 or TRBD2 (6 bases each). CDR1 and CDR2 (germline): SGHTA, FQGTGA. CDR3 length equals 19 residues. The germline V and J ends were trimmed by 4 bases and 0 bases, with 23 bases remaining between them. CDR3 nucleotide sequence: TGTGCCAGCAGCTCCGGAGGGGGGCGGGTCTCTACTAGCACAGATACGCAGTATTTT. Translating it yields CASSSGGGRVSTSTDTQYF.

The rearrangement links TRBV7-2 to TRBJ2-1, with TRBD2 matching 9 bases. V was pared by 7 bases and J by 8 bases, with 12 bases of the junction left unmatched. This CDR3 has 15 residues. Germline values: CDR1 SGHTA, CDR2 FQGNSA. CDR3 in amino acids: CASTEGTSSGDEQFF. CDR3 nucleotide sequence: TGTGCCAGCACCGAAGGGACTAGCTCCGGGGATGAGCAGTTCTTC.

This clonotype has a handful of counts. The CDR3 DNA reads as TGCAGTGCTAGACCTTTGCGGGAGGGCCTCACAGATACGCAGTATTTT. Translating it yields CSARPLREGLTDTQYF. The V and J genes are TRBV20-1 and TRBJ2-3, with 9 bases fitting TRBD2. The length of the CDR3 is 16 residues. The V segment lost 2 bases and the J segment 2 bases; nucleotides outside the gene matches: 8. Germline CDR1 is DFQATT and CDR2 is SNEGSKA (reference sequence).

Many counts were recorded for this clonotype. The V gene is TRBV27, the J gene TRBJ2-5; D is possibly TRBD2 (6 bases). Germline V gives CDR1 MNHEY, CDR2 SMNVEV (reference sequence). V lost 6 bases, J lost 7 bases, and 9 bases lay in between. The CDR3 totals 11 residues. CDR3 sequence: CASSGGWTQYF. The CDR3 DNA follows: TGTGCCAGCAGCGGAGGGTGGACCCAGTACTTC.

This rearrangement joins TRBV20-1 to TRBJ1-5; 8 nucleotides line up with TRBD1. Unmatched junction bases numbered 6, after V lost 1 base and J lost 4 bases. The CDR3 has 15 residues. Germline assignment: CDR1 DFQATT and CDR2 SNEGSKA (reference sequence). The CDR3, as DNA: TGCAGTGCTAGAGCCGAAGGACAGGGAAATCAGCCCCAGCATTTT. Its protein product is CSARAEGQGNQPQHF.

J is TRBJ2-1 and V is TRBV6-9, with a weak D call TRBD1 (5 bases). This CDR3 contains 15 residues. Germline V gene lookup returns CDR1 MNHGY and CDR2 SVAAGI. V lost 3 bases, J lost 0 bases, and 9 bases lay in between. The CDR3 protein is CASSYSQGSYNEQFF. CDR3 in DNA: TGTGCCAGCAGTTACAGCCAGGGCTCCTACAATGAGCAGTTCTTC.

The V and J genes are TRBV30 and TRBJ2-2, with D possibly being TRBD2 (5 bases). The CDR3 extends over 13 amino acids. The V gene lost 3 bases and the J gene lost 4 bases, with 9 bases spanning the gap. The germline gives CDR1 GTSNPN, CDR2 SVGIG (reference sequence). CDR3: CAWRSAGTGELFF. The CDR3 DNA is TGTGCCTGGAGGTCGGCGGGCACCGGGGAGCTGTTTTTT.

The chain uses TRBV6-1 and TRBJ2-7; 11 bases align to TRBD1. The ends lost 5 bases at V and 6 bases at J; junction bases unmatched: 6. The CDR3 totals 14 residues. Germline V gives CDR1 MNHNS, CDR2 SASEGT. The CDR3 protein is CASSSGTGGGEQYF. DNA of the CDR3: TGTGCCAGCAGTTCCGGGACAGGGGGGGGCGAGCAGTACTTC.

This clonotype was counted at least ten times. The chain couples TRBV2 to TRBJ2-1; D is undetermined. There are 13 residues in the CDR3. V shed 3 bases and J shed 5 bases, with 8 bases lying between them. Germline V gene data show CDR1 as SNHLY and CDR2 as FYNNEI. The CDR3: CASSEDRHNEQFF. The CDR3 DNA sequence: TGTGCCAGCAGTGAGGACCGGCACAATGAGCAGTTCTTC. The entire variable domain, with the rest obtained from reference TRBV2 and TRBJ2-1, is as follows: EPEVTQTPSHQVTQMGQEVILRCVPISNHLYFYWYRQILGQKVEFLVSFYNNEISEKSEIFDDQFSVERPDGSNFTLKIRSTKLEDSAMYFCASSEDRHNEQFFGPGTRLTVL.

On this clonotype itself: A much larger clone lies one base from this, so it may be a read error. This rearrangement joins TRBV11-3 to TRBJ2-1; tentatively, D is TRBD2 (5 bases). Germline CDR1 and CDR2: SGHNT and YENEEA. V was pared by 1 base and J by 10 bases, with 11 bases between. The CDR3 consists of 13 residues. The CDR3 sequence is CASSLARVKEQFF. CDR3 DNA sequence: TGTGCCAGCAGCTTAGCGAGGGTCAAAGAGCAGTTCTTC.

The V gene is TRBV28, the J gene TRBJ1-3, with D unresolved. The CDR3 covers 12 residues. The V end was cut by 5 bases, the J end by 4 bases, with 6 bases between. The germline V gene has CDR1 MDHEN and CDR2 SYDVKM. The DNA of the CDR3 is TGTGCCAGCAGTCAGCCAGGAAACACCATATATTTT. Translating gives CASSQPGNTIYF.

The chain employs TRBV9 and TRBJ2-1, with 7 bases identical to TRBD2. In germline, CDR1 is SGDLS, CDR2 YYNGEE. The CDR3 covers 16 residues. V lost 3 bases, J lost 4 bases, and 10 bases stayed unmatched. The CDR3 DNA reads as TGTGCCAGCAGCGGGGGGGGGGGGGGGGAATACAATGAGCAGTTCTTC. Translated: CASSGGGGGEYNEQFF.

This clonotype was observed a few times. The chain carries TRBV5-1 and TRBJ2-1, with a tentative D call TRBD2 (6 bases). CDR1 and CDR2 (germline): SGHRS, YFSETQ. The CDR3 runs to 16 residues. Deletions cut 7 bases from V and 0 bases from J, with 17 bases between. The CDR3 reads CASRAGGASSYNEQFF. The DNA of the CDR3 is TGCGCCAGCCGGGCCGGAGGGGCTAGCTCCTACAATGAGCAGTTCTTC.

The rearrangement joins TRBV12-3 or TRBV12-4 to TRBJ2-4, with 11 bases that match TRBD2. The CDR3 has 17 amino acids. The junction had 7 bases not matched to a gene; V was cut back by 5 bases and J by 1 base. The CDR3 here is CASSTSGRGVAKNIQYF. The CDR3 DNA reads as TGTGCCAGCAGTACTAGCGGGAGAGGGGTTGCCAAAAACATTCAGTACTTC.

This clonotype came up once. The chain carries TRBV14 and TRBJ2-3, with D maybe TRBD2 (5 bases). Germline V CDR1 and CDR2: SGHDN, FVKESK. The length of the CDR3 is 14 residues. The V end lost 2 bases, the J end lost 3 bases, and 9 bases lay between the germline ends. CDR3: CASSQRGWTDTQYF. The CDR3 DNA reads TGTGCCAGCAGCCAACGAGGGTGGACAGATACGCAGTATTTT.

The chain links TRBV12-3 or TRBV12-4 to TRBJ2-3; TRBD2 aligns across 9 bases. V dropped 4 bases and J dropped 1; count of bases not matched to a gene: 3. This CDR3 region has 15 residues. The CDR3 loop is CASSSGLARTDTQYF. The CDR3 DNA follows: TGTGCCAGCAGTTCAGGACTAGCGCGCACAGATACGCAGTATTTT.